These T cell receptor beta chains were read from a single sample in a study of T cell responses to AZD1222 COVID-19 vaccine. TCRdb keeps only in-frame clones here, not all; method: immunoSEQ multiplex PCR. The sample records under 200,000 clones, 85% to 95% being singletons. Sequencing used peripheral blood, obtained on day 0 of AZD1222 vaccination. The receptors come from an adult in good health. Both conserved end residues are part of each CDR3. The D gene is left open where the match is weak. Clone size is given for some rows only: seen once, a few or many times, or a class if the clone is expanded.

j_gene | v_gene | abundance | d_gene | CDR3aa | CDR3nt
TRBJ2-7 | TRBV2 | NA | TRBD2 | CASSVPSGNYEQYF | TGTGCCAGCAGCGTCCCTAGCGGGAACTACGAGCAGTACTTC
TRBJ1-2 | TRBV5-1 | NA | TRBD1 | CASSIGGTVDGYTF | TGCGCCAGCAGCATAGGAGGGACAGTGGATGGCTACACCTTC
TRBJ1-1 | TRBV2 | NA | NA | CASSSRWDTEAFF | TGTGCCAGCAGCTCACGGTGGGACACTGAAGCTTTCTTT
TRBJ1-5 | TRBV19 | NA | NA | CASSVDRNQPQHF | TGTGCCAGTAGTGTGGACAGAAATCAGCCCCAGCATTTT
TRBJ2-3 | TRBV7-9 | few | NA | CASSLVAGSRPDTQYF | TGTGCCAGCAGCTTAGTGGCGGGATCCCGCCCAGATACGCAGTATTTT
TRBJ2-2 | TRBV10-3 | NA | NA | CAISEPEWDTNTGELFF | TGTGCCATCAGTGAGCCAGAGTGGGATACGAACACCGGGGAGCTGTTTTTT
TRBJ2-7 | TRBV28 | NA | NA | CASSGHEQYF | TGTGCCAGCAGTGGCCACGAGCAGTACTTC
TRBJ2-7 | TRBV11-2 | NA | TRBD2 | CASSLLREVDEQYF | TGTGCCAGCAGCTTATTGCGGGAGGTCGACGAGCAGTACTTC
TRBJ1-6 | TRBV9 | once | NA | CASSVAGAGNSPLHF | TGTGCCAGCAGCGTAGCGGGGGCAGGGAATTCACCCCTCCACTTT
TRBJ1-1 | TRBV9 | NA | TRBD1 | CASSPGQGPRSTEAFF | TGTGCCAGCAGTCCAGGACAGGGGCCCCGGAGCACTGAAGCTTTCTTT
TRBJ1-2 | TRBV5-1 | NA | NA | CASRLVTENYGYTF | TGCGCCAGCAGGTTGGTTACTGAAAACTATGGCTACACCTTC
TRBJ2-3 | TRBV5-1 | NA | NA | CASSFGTLSSTDTQYF | TGCGCCAGCAGCTTCGGGACTTTATCTAGCACAGATACGCAGTATTTT
TRBJ2-7 | TRBV11-2 | NA | NA | CASRPIQVRGEQYF | TGTGCCAGCAGGCCCATCCAAGTTAGGGGCGAGCAGTACTTC
TRBJ1-5 | TRBV6-1 | once | NA | CASRHDSFNQPQHF | TGTGCCAGCAGACATGACAGCTTCAATCAGCCCCAGCATTTT
TRBJ2-5 | TRBV6-5 | NA | TRBD2 | CASGGGETQYF | TGTGCCAGCGGGGGAGGGGAGACCCAGTACTTC
TRBJ1-2 | TRBV28 | NA | NA | CASLREGNGYTF | TGTGCCAGTCTCCGGGAGGGGAATGGCTACACCTTC
TRBJ2-7 | TRBV4-1 | NA | TRBD2 | CASSHAGTSGDYEQYF | TGCGCCAGCAGCCACGCCGGGACTAGCGGAGACTACGAGCAGTACTTC
TRBJ1-3 | TRBV9 | once | NA | CASSVQGDAGNTIYF | TGTGCCAGCAGCGTGCAAGGGGACGCTGGAAACACCATATATTTT
TRBJ1-2 | TRBV30 | NA | NA | CAWTYTAGVYGYTF | TGTGCCTGGACTTATACGGCGGGGGTCTATGGCTACACCTTC
TRBJ1-6 | TRBV28 | NA | NA | CASSPEGGYNSPLHF | TGTGCCAGCAGCCCCGAAGGGGGTTATAATTCACCCCTCCACTTT
TRBJ1-2 | TRBV7-9 | NA | NA | CASSLEGDYGYTF | TGTGCCAGCAGCTTAGAGGGGGACTATGGCTACACCTTC
TRBJ2-2 | TRBV29-1 | once | NA | CSVGQTNTGELFF | TGCAGCGTTGGACAGACGAACACCGGGGAGCTGTTTTTT
TRBJ1-2 | TRBV27 | NA | TRBD1 | CASSFAGGYGYTF | TGTGCCAGCAGTTTCGCAGGGGGCTATGGCTACACCTTC
TRBJ1-3 | TRBV3-1/TRBV3-2 | once | NA | CASRGTVGNTIYF | TGTGCCAGCAGGGGGACGGTCGGAAACACCATATATTTT
TRBJ2-7 | TRBV12-3/TRBV12-4 | NA | TRBD2 | CASRGLVAEQYF | TGTGCCAGCAGAGGACTAGTGGCGGAGCAGTACTTC
TRBJ2-1 | TRBV11-2 | NA | TRBD2 | CASSRVAGGRDEQFF | TGTGCCAGCAGCCGTGTAGCGGGAGGGAGGGATGAGCAGTTCTTC
TRBJ1-1 | TRBV6-4 | NA | NA | CASSDSKPRQVMNTEAFF | TGTGCCAGCAGTGACTCTAAACCGCGACAGGTCATGAACACTGAAGCTTTCTTT
TRBJ2-2 | TRBV7-9 | NA | NA | CASSPGTRGTGELFF | TGTGCCAGCAGCCCCGGGACTCGGGGCACCGGGGAGCTGTTTTTT
TRBJ2-2 | TRBV27 | few | NA | CASSLGAATGELFF | TGTGCCAGCAGTTTAGGGGCGGCGACCGGGGAGCTGTTTTTT
TRBJ1-1 | TRBV25-1 | NA | NA | CASSEYKWNTEAFF | TGTGCCAGCAGTGAATATAAGTGGAACACTGAAGCTTTCTTT
TRBJ1-2 | TRBV7-8 | NA | NA | CASSPFREVNYGYTF | TGTGCCAGCAGCCCCTTCAGGGAAGTTAACTATGGCTACACCTTC
TRBJ1-1 | TRBV25-1 | NA | NA | CASSRNTEAFF | TGTGCCAGCTCCCGGAACACTGAAGCTTTCTTT
TRBJ1-4 | TRBV9 | NA | NA | CASSVGGGLPSSANEKLFF | TGTGCCAGCAGCGTAGGGGGAGGGTTGCCGTCGTCGGCTAATGAAAAACTGTTTTTT
TRBJ1-3 | TRBV7-9 | NA | NA | CASSLGRYSGNTIYF | TGTGCCAGCAGCTTGGGCAGGTACTCTGGAAACACCATATATTTT
TRBJ1-1 | TRBV6-5 | NA | NA | CASSYSSLNTEAFF | TGTGCCAGCAGTTACTCGTCACTGAACACTGAAGCTTTCTTT
TRBJ2-1 | TRBV5-1 | NA | TRBD2 | CASSLGLTSGGHEQFF | TGCGCCAGCAGCTTGGGGTTGACTAGCGGAGGCCATGAGCAGTTCTTC
TRBJ2-7 | TRBV11-1 | NA | NA | CASSPRASATSYEQYF | TGTGCCAGCAGCCCCCGGGCTAGCGCAACCTCCTACGAGCAGTACTTC
TRBJ1-4 | TRBV6-1 | NA | NA | CASSDRPATNEKLFF | TGTGCCAGCAGTGACAGGCCTGCAACTAATGAAAAACTGTTTTTT
TRBJ2-3 | TRBV6-5 | NA | NA | CASTVRGPTDTQYF | TGTGCCAGCACCGTCAGGGGCCCCACAGATACGCAGTATTTT
TRBJ2-7 | TRBV5-5 | NA | NA | CASSLSPNGDYEQYF | TGTGCCAGCAGCTTATCTCCGAACGGAGACTACGAGCAGTACTTC